This is a list of T cell receptor beta chains from one sample in a study of blood T cell repertoires in COVID-19. Assay used: immunoSEQ multiplex PCR; TCRdb lists only in-frame clones, some missing. The repertoire has about 140,000 clones, roughly 80% of them found once; the top ten carry 3.5%. Sequencing was performed on peripheral blood. The receptor set was obtained from a man between 65 and 85 years old who had recovered from COVID-19. Each CDR3 is given with its conserved first and last residue. A D gene is named only where the DNA matches it firmly. Rows give clone size only sometimes, using once, few, many, or a class for an expanded clone.

>TRBJ2-7|few|.|TRBV7-2
CASSLASTYEQYF
TGTGCCAGCAGCTTGGCCAGTACGTATGAGCAGTACTTC
>TRBJ1-5|.|.|TRBV27
CASSFLGQGNQPQHF
TGTGCCAGCAGTTTTTTAGGCCAGGGTAATCAGCCCCAGCATTTT
>TRBJ2-1|.|.|TRBV5-4
CASSLAGSYYNEQFF
TGTGCCAGCAGCTTGGCCGGGAGTTACTACAATGAGCAGTTCTTC
>TRBJ1-1|.|.|TRBV11-2
CASSSSFAGEAFF
TGTGCCAGCAGCTCTTCGTTCGCGGGTGAAGCTTTCTTT
>TRBJ2-6|few|.|TRBV12-2
CASRLGGASGRSSGANVLTF
TGTGCAAGTCGCTTAGGAGGGGCTAGCGGGAGGTCCTCTGGGGCCAACGTCCTGACTTTC
>TRBJ2-1|once|.|TRBV10-3
CAISERSGVGEQFF
TGTGCCATCAGTGAGCGCTCAGGGGTCGGTGAGCAGTTCTTC
>TRBJ2-7|.|TRBD1|TRBV29-1
CSVETDRDPSYEQYF
TGCAGCGTTGAAACCGACAGGGACCCATCCTACGAGCAGTACTTC
>TRBJ1-2|few|.|TRBV12-3/TRBV12-4
CASRTQGSGGYTF
TGTGCCAGCAGAACCCAGGGAAGTGGGGGCTACACCTTC
>TRBJ2-6|.|TRBD1|TRBV5-1
CASSLGAGGASGANVLTF
TGCGCCAGCAGCCTGGGGGCAGGGGGTGCCTCTGGGGCCAACGTCCTGACTTTC
>TRBJ2-2|.|TRBD2|TRBV29-1
CSVDLAGRTGELFF
TGCAGCGTTGACCTAGCGGGACGAACCGGGGAGCTGTTTTTT
>TRBJ2-5|.|TRBD2|TRBV2
CASRSTSGRGETQYF
TGTGCCAGCAGGTCGACTAGCGGGAGGGGGGAGACCCAGTACTTC
>TRBJ1-5|.|.|TRBV6-2/TRBV6-3
CASSYRSSGDQPQHF
TGTGCCAGCAGTTACAGGTCGTCAGGGGATCAGCCCCAGCATTTT